The rows below give T cell receptor beta chains drawn from one sample of a study of T cells after yellow fever vaccination. TCRdb passed the 5' RACE reads through MiXCR, listing each CDR3 protein once. The sample has roughly 56,000 distinct CDR3 sequences, approximately 5.7% seen once; the top ten hold about a third. The sequencing used PBMCs, either bulk or a sorted T-cell subset (CD4+, CD8+, memory, or dextramer-sorted; not recorded which), collected on the day of the yellow fever booster vaccination. These receptors were obtained from a young man who received the YFV17D yellow fever vaccine. CDR3s include the opening cysteine and the closing phenylalanine or tryptophan. D genes are given only for firm matches. Clone size, where shown, is once, few, many, or a class for clones that have expanded.

many	.	TRBJ2-3	TRBV6-5	CASSLDRTDTQYF	TGTGCCAGCAGCCTCGATCGCACAGATACGCAGTATTTT
.	TRBD1	TRBJ1-6	TRBV9	CASSPGPGGYNSPLHF	TGTGCCAGCAGCCCGGGCCCAGGGGGCTATAATTCACCCCTCCACTTT
.	.	TRBJ2-3	TRBV7-3	CASSPSGLDTQYF	TGTGCCAGCAGCCCCTCGGGCCTAGATACGCAGTATTTT
few	.	TRBJ2-1	TRBV7-2	CASSLAGGPQRRQFF	TGTGCCAGCAGCTTAGCTGGGGGACCACAAAGACGGCAGTTCTTC
many	TRBD1	TRBJ2-5	TRBV28	CAGQTGGETQYF	TGTGCCGGCCAGACAGGGGGAGAGACCCAGTACTTC
many	.	TRBJ2-5	TRBV6-6	CASSPPWETQYF	TGTGCCAGCAGTCCCCCGTGGGAGACCCAGTACTTC
many	.	TRBJ1-2	TRBV12-3/TRBV12-4	CASSLAPGYTF	TGTGCCAGCAGTTTAGCTCCCGGCTACACCTTC
few	TRBD1	TRBJ1-1	TRBV6-5	CASSYGGTGNTEAFF	TGTGCCAGCAGTTACGGGGGGACAGGGAACACTGAAGCTTTCTTT
many	.	TRBJ2-7	TRBV2	CASSEGGPYEQYF	TGTGCCAGCAGTGAAGGGGGACCCTACGAGCAGTACTTC
.	TRBD2	TRBJ2-3	TRBV6-2/TRBV6-3	CASSPYIAGAADTQYF	TGTGCCAGCAGTCCCTACATAGCGGGGGCGGCAGATACGCAGTATTTT
many	.	TRBJ2-3	TRBV5-1	CASSLGQASTDTQYF	TGCGCCAGCAGCTTGGGGCAGGCTAGCACAGATACGCAGTATTTT
many	.	TRBJ2-5	TRBV21-1	CASSKKGRGQETQYF	TGTGCCAGCAGCAAAAAGGGCCGGGGGCAGGAGACCCAGTACTTC
many	.	TRBJ1-1	TRBV6-2/TRBV6-3	CASSGTEAFF	TGTGCCAGCAGCGGGACTGAAGCTTTCTTT
many	.	TRBJ2-1	TRBV4-3	CASSQEIMPYNEQFF	TGCGCCAGCAGCCAAGAGATAATGCCCTATAATGAGCAGTTCTTC
.	.	TRBJ1-4	TRBV9	CASSGLPGEKLFF	TGTGCCAGCAGCGGCCTTCCGGGGGAAAAACTGTTTTTT
.	.	TRBJ2-5	TRBV2	CASSYSQETQYF	TGTGCCAGCAGTTACAGTCAAGAGACCCAGTACTTC
many	.	TRBJ2-7	TRBV7-9	CASSLEPTKQYF	TGTGCCAGCAGCTTAGAACCGACGAAGCAGTACTTC
few	.	TRBJ1-6	TRBV7-8	CASSSPLYNSPLHF	TGTGCCAGCAGCTCACCACTATATAATTCACCCCTCCACTTT
many	TRBD2	TRBJ2-1	TRBV20-1	CSARTGAPSGDGTEQFF	TGCAGTGCTAGAACTGGGGCACCTAGCGGGGATGGAACGGAGCAGTTCTTC
many	TRBD1	TRBJ2-1	TRBV2	CASSGGSTGMGEQFF	TGTGCCAGCAGTGGGGGGTCGACAGGGATGGGTGAGCAGTTCTTC
few	TRBD1	TRBJ2-3	TRBV28	CASSLPSPTGGYTDTQYF	TGTGCCAGCAGTTTACCCTCCCCCACAGGGGGTTACACAGATACGCAGTATTTT
few	.	TRBJ1-3	TRBV7-2	CASSLEGLRNTIYF	TGTGCCAGCAGCTTAGAGGGCTTGCGAAACACCATATATTTT